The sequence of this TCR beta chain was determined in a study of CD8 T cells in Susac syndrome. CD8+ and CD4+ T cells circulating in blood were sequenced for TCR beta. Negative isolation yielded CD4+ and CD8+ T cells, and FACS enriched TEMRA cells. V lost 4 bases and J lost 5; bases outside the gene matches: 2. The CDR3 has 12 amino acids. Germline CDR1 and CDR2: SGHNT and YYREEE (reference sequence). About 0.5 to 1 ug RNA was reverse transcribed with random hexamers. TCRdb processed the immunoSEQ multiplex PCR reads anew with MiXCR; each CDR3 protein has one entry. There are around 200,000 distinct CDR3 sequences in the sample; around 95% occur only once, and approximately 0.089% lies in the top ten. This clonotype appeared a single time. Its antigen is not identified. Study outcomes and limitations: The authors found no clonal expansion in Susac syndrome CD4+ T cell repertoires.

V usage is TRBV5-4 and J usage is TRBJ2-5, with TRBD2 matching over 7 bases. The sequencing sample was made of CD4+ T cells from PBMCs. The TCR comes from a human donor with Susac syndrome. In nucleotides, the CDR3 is TGTGCCAGCAGCGGGGGGGAGGAGACCCAGTACTTC. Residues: CASSGGEETQYF.